The next 21 T cell receptor beta chains were all read from a single sample in a study of T-cell memory formation after mild COVID-19. TCRdb re-called the 5' RACE reads through MiXCR, storing one row per CDR3 protein. The table has about 560,000 distinct CDR3 sequences, 20% to 25% seen once. Sample: PBMCs or a T cell subset sorted from them (not recorded which). The receptor set was obtained from an adult woman who had mild COVID-19 (a few samples of this study predate the infection). Cell type and time point are not known.

The rearrangement joins TRBV24-1 to TRBJ2-1; 8 bases match TRBD1. CDR3 size: 16 residues. Germline CDR1 reads KGHDR; CDR2 reads SFDVKD. Trimming cost V 4 bases and J 7 bases; bases outside gene matches: 11. The CDR3 spells CATSERGTGGLNEQFF. As DNA, the CDR3 is TGTGCCACCAGTGAAAGAGGGACAGGAGGCTTGAATGAGCAGTTCTTC.

This clonotype has a handful of counts. The rearrangement joins TRBV4-3 to TRBJ1-2, with a tentative D call TRBD1 (5 bases). This CDR3 has 18 residues. Trimming removed 0 bases at V and 3 bases at J, with 20 bases between. Germline V lookup: CDR1 LGHNA, CDR2 YSLEER. The CDR3 sequence: CASSQDYTRTLEDYGYTF. CDR3 DNA sequence: TGCGCCAGCAGCCAAGATTATACTCGGACACTGGAAGACTATGGCTACACCTTC.

The V gene is TRBV9, the J gene TRBJ2-2, with D tentatively TRBD2 (6 bases). CDR1 is SGDLS and CDR2 is YYNGEE in the germline V gene. Trimming stripped 0 bases from V and 4 bases from J, with 13 bases between. CDR3 length: 16 amino acids. The CDR3 sequence is CASSVGLRGGTGELFF. CDR3 coding DNA: TGTGCCAGCAGCGTAGGGTTGCGGGGAGGCACCGGGGAGCTGTTTTTT.

The V gene is TRBV7-6, the J gene TRBJ1-5; D not resolved. From germline, CDR1 is SGHVS and CDR2 FNYEAQ. Trimming cost V 0 bases and J 1 base, with 7 bases left between them. The CDR3 length is 15 residues. This chain's CDR3 is CASSLAAPSNQPQHF. The CDR3 DNA reads TGTGCCAGCAGCTTAGCGGCACCCAGCAATCAGCCCCAGCATTTT.

The gene calls are TRBV19 and TRBJ2-3; tentative D call: TRBD1 (6 bases). V was pared by 6 bases and J by 6 bases, with 19 bases between. Germline lookup yields CDR1 LNHDA and CDR2 SQIVND (reference sequence). CDR3 length: 15 residues. CDR3: CASSTGTRGRDTQYF. CDR3 in DNA: TGTGCCAGTAGCACAGGGACGAGGGGTCGTGATACGCAGTATTTT.

This clonotype has ten or more counts. The chain employs TRBV12-3 or TRBV12-4 and TRBJ1-1, with D possibly being TRBD1 (5 bases). V was trimmed by 0 bases and J by 3 bases, leaving 11 bases between them. This CDR3 is 15 amino acids long. The CDR3 region is CASSLAGGGDTEAFF. The CDR3 DNA follows: TGTGCCAGCAGTTTAGCTGGGGGAGGGGACACTGAAGCTTTCTTT.

The gene calls are TRBV7-2 and TRBJ2-3; no clear D gene. The CDR3 consists of 15 residues. The V end was cut by 5 bases, the J end by 4 bases, with 16 bases between. CDR1 is SGHTA, CDR2 FQGNSA, per germline. In nucleotides, the CDR3 is TGTGCCAGCAGCCTGCCCCAATCGAGACCAGATACGCAGTATTTT. Protein sequence: CASSLPQSRPDTQYF.

This clonotype was seen only a few times. The chain combines TRBV6-5 with TRBJ1-2; tentatively, D is TRBD1 (6 bases). The germline gives CDR1 MNHEY, CDR2 SVGAGI. The CDR3 extends over 13 amino acids. V dropped 4 bases and J dropped 5 bases, with 11 bases sitting between them. The CDR3 DNA is TGTGCCAGCAGTTCCGGGACACCGTATGGCTACACCTTC. Translation: CASSSGTPYGYTF.

The chain joins TRBV24-1 to TRBJ2-3, with D perhaps matching TRBD1 (6 bases). V was pared by 5 bases and J by 3 bases, with 14 bases between. The germline CDR1 and CDR2 sequences are KGHDR and SFDVKD. The CDR3 is 15 amino acids. The CDR3: CATSGGLAGTDTQYF. For the CDR3, the DNA is TGTGCCACCAGTGGGGGGCTAGCAGGTACAGATACGCAGTATTTT.

The rearrangement links TRBV27 to TRBJ2-5; TRBD2 matches 7 bases. In germline, CDR1 is MNHEY, CDR2 SMNVEV (reference sequence). The V and J ends lost 4 bases and 7 bases, in that order; junction bases with no gene match: 3. The length of the CDR3 is 12 residues. CDR3 region: CASSWGGSTQYF. The CDR3 DNA follows: TGTGCCAGCAGTTGGGGGGGATCGACCCAGTACTTC.

The chain is built from TRBV20-1 and TRBJ1-1, with a tentative D call TRBD1 (6 bases). CDR1 and CDR2 (germline): DFQATT, SNEGSKA (reference sequence). The CDR3 is 16 residues long. The V gene lost 5 bases and the J gene lost 4 bases, with 23 bases spanning the gap. The CDR3 sequence is CSAPGTGSVGGTEAFF. Here the CDR3 DNA reads TGCAGTGCTCCAGGCACAGGGTCGGTTGGTGGCACTGAAGCTTTCTTT.

The sample holds a few counts of this clonotype. The CDR3 coding sequence is TGTGCCAGCAGCCAAGAAGGGTTTGCTAGCGGGTATGAGCAGTTCTTC. Translation gives CASSQEGFASGYEQFF. This chain links TRBV14 with TRBJ2-1; TRBD2 matches 8 bases. Germline assignment: CDR1 SGHDN and CDR2 FVKESK. This CDR3 is built from 16 residues. V trimming: 0 bases; J trimming: 8 bases; junction bases outside the gene matches: 9. The whole variable domain, filled in from reference TRBV14 and TRBJ2-1, reads EAGVTQFPSHSVIEKGQTVTLRCDPISGHDNLYWYRRVMGKEIKFLLHFVKESKQDESGMPNNRFLAERTGGTYSTLKVQPAELEDSGVYFCASSQEGFASGYEQFFGPGTRLTVL.

In this sample, this clonotype turned up a few times. The chain joins TRBV24-1 to TRBJ2-1, with a weak D call TRBD1 (5 bases). V dropped 5 bases and J dropped 8 bases, with 24 bases sitting between them. Per the germline V gene, CDR1 is KGHDR and CDR2 is SFDVKD. The CDR3 length is 17 residues. The CDR3 DNA reads TGTGCCACCAGTGGAACCGGACCCACAGGATCAGAGGATGAGCAGTTCTTC. The encoded protein is CATSGTGPTGSEDEQFF.

V is TRBV5-1 and J is TRBJ2-2; TRBD1 matches 9 bases. Germline V gives CDR1 SGHRS, CDR2 YFSETQ. This CDR3 has 15 residues. V was pared by 4 bases and J by 7 bases, with 8 bases of the junction left unmatched. CDR3 protein: CASSLPDRGGGELFF. CDR3 sequence (DNA): TGCGCCAGCAGCCTACCGGACAGGGGTGGCGGGGAGCTGTTTTTT.

In this sample, this clonotype turned up a few times. The rearrangement uses TRBV7-3 and TRBJ2-2; perhaps TRBD1 as D (6 bases). Trimming cost V 6 bases and J 2 bases, with 13 bases left between them. Per the germline V gene, CDR1 is SGHTA and CDR2 is FQGTGA. The CDR3 contains 15 residues. The CDR3 is CASSLEGTNTGELFF. The CDR3 DNA sequence: TGTGCCAGCAGTTTAGAGGGGACAAACACCGGGGAGCTGTTTTTT.

The chain joins TRBV20-1 to TRBJ1-1; TRBD1 matches 7 bases. The trim removed 3 bases at V and 1 base at J, leaving 8 bases unmatched. Germline CDR1 is DFQATT and CDR2 is SNEGSKA (reference sequence). CDR3 length: 15 residues. The CDR3 nucleotides read TGCAGTGCTAGCAAACCCTGGGACAGGAACACTGAAGCTTTCTTT. It is translated as CSASKPWDRNTEAFF.

V gene TRBV15 combines with J gene TRBJ2-7, with D maybe TRBD1 (6 bases). Germline-derived CDR1 and CDR2 are LNHNV and YYDKDF (reference sequence). CDR3 length: 13 residues. The V and J ends lost 0 bases and 9 bases respectively, with 12 bases between them. CDR3 sequence: CATSRDLQGGQYF. In nucleotides, the CDR3 is TGTGCCACCAGCAGAGATTTACAAGGGGGGCAGTACTTC.

This clonotype turned up a few times. The rearrangement uses TRBV12-3 or TRBV12-4 and TRBJ2-3; 10 bases align to TRBD2. Germline trimming cut 2 bases from V and 5 bases from J; bases unmatched to any gene: 4. The CDR3 loop spans 15 amino acids. The CDR3: CASSLSGRAGDTQYF. Here the CDR3 DNA reads TGTGCCAGCAGTTTAAGCGGGAGGGCTGGAGATACGCAGTATTTT.

The V and J genes are TRBV29-1 and TRBJ2-4; 9 nucleotides align to TRBD2. Germline V gene lookup returns CDR1 SQVTM and CDR2 ANQGSEA. This CDR3 region has 14 residues. The J segment lost 6 bases and the V segment lost 2 bases, leaving 5 bases of the junction unmatched. CDR3 nucleotides: TGCAGCGTTGAACCTAGCGGGAATACAAACATTCAGTACTTC. Amino acids: CSVEPSGNTNIQYF. Based on the CDR3 plus reference TRBV29-1 and TRBJ2-4, the full variable domain is SAVISQKPSRDICQRGTSLTIQCQVDSQVTMMFWYRQQPGQSLTLIATANQGSEATYESGFVIDKFPISRPNLTFSTLTVSNMSPEDSSIYLCSVEPSGNTNIQYFGAGTRLSVL.

The V gene is TRBV6-2 or TRBV6-3, the J gene TRBJ1-1; D uncertain. The V gene lost 5 bases and the J gene lost 10 bases, with 20 bases spanning the gap. The CDR3 is 14 amino acids. Germline CDR1 MNHEY, CDR2 SVGEGT. This CDR3 reads CASSLTPQVAAAFF. CDR3 coding DNA: TGTGCCAGCAGTCTCACTCCCCAGGTCGCGGCAGCTTTCTTT.

This chain links TRBV3-1 with TRBJ1-2; no firm D call. Germline V lookup: CDR1 LGHDT, CDR2 YNNKEL (reference sequence). Trimming pared 4 bases from V and 8 bases from J, leaving 11 bases between. This CDR3 comprises 12 residues. CDR3 nucleotide sequence: TGTGCCAGCAGCCTACCGCCGGGGGGCTACACCTTC. Encoded protein: CASSLPPGGYTF.